This T cell receptor beta chain comes out of a study of Graves' ophthalmopathy and Graves' hyperthyroidism. The authors amplified TCR beta CDR3 regions from RNA transcripts. Amplification began with first-round RT-PCR using HTBI primers, then second-round multiplex PCR was performed. Via MiXCR, TCRdb re-called the multiplex PCR reads, giving one row per CDR3 protein. Of hundreds of thousands of distinct CDR3 sequences detected, approximately 40% appear once; the ten largest clones hold 40% to 45%. Germline V lookup: CDR1 SGHRS, CDR2 YFSETQ. CDR3 size: 18 residues. V trimming: 1 base; J trimming: 3 bases; junction bases outside the gene matches: 14.

Input material: peripheral blood. This TCR was recovered from an adult man with Graves' ophthalmopathy. The chain carries TRBV5-1 and TRBJ2-7; TRBD2 agrees at 9 bases. The CDR3 here is CASSLQLAGALKIYEQYF. In DNA, the CDR3 is TGCGCCAGCAGCTTGCAATTAGCGGGAGCGCTCAAAATCTACGAGCAGTACTTC.